Listed below are T cell receptor beta chains from one sample, sequenced in a study of blood T cell repertoires in COVID-19. Profiling relied on immunoSEQ multiplex PCR, and the TCRdb table lists in-frame clones only, not all of them. The table lists 150,000 to 200,000 clones, about 74% of them singletons. The material sequenced was peripheral blood. These receptors were obtained from a woman aged 80 or over with acute or convalescent COVID-19. The CDR3 runs from the conserved cysteine through the conserved F or W. D genes are given only for firm matches. Expanded clones get a size class; other rows say once, few or many, or leave the size out.

d_gene	j_gene	v_gene	len	abundance	CDR3nt	CDR3aa
TRBD2	TRBJ2-1	TRBV7-2	15	-	TGTGCCAGCAGCTTATCAGGGACTAATCACAATGAGCAGTTCTTC	CASSLSGTNHNEQFF
TRBD1	TRBJ1-1	TRBV7-9	14	once	TGTGCCAGCAGCAGACAGGGGGCGGACACTGAAGCTTTCTTT	CASSRQGADTEAFF
TRBD2	TRBJ2-5	TRBV2	12	-	TGTGCCAGCGTTAGCGGGAGTGAGACCCAGTACTTC	CASVSGSETQYF
-	TRBJ2-3	TRBV10-3	12	-	TGTGCCATCAGAGCTAGCGCAGATACGCAGTATTTT	CAIRASADTQYF
-	TRBJ1-2	TRBV2	13	-	TGTGCCAGCAGTGTGGAGGGTGCCTATGGCTACACCTTC	CASSVEGAYGYTF
TRBD2	TRBJ2-1	TRBV7-8	15	once	TGTGCCAGCAGCTTACTACGGACTAGCGTTGAGGAGCAGTTCTTC	CASSLLRTSVEEQFF
TRBD2	TRBJ2-3	TRBV10-2	14	-	TGCGCCAGCAGTGAGTCGGAGCGGGAGGTGGCGCAGTATTTT	CASSESEREVAQYF
TRBD2	TRBJ2-1	TRBV11-3	14	-	TGTGCCAGCAGTTCCGGACTAGCCTACAATGAGCAGTTCTTC	CASSSGLAYNEQFF
-	TRBJ2-1	TRBV18	15	-	TGTGCCAGCTCCTCCGGGACACAGAACGCCAATGAGCAGTTCTTC	CASSSGTQNANEQFF
-	TRBJ2-7	TRBV6-5	15	-	TGTGCCAGCAGTCCATCGTGGGGCTGGCCGAACGAGCAGTACTTC	CASSPSWGWPNEQYF
TRBD1	TRBJ2-1	TRBV30	15	-	TGTGCCTGGAGTTTAGGACAGGATGGATACAATGAGCAGTTCTTC	CAWSLGQDGYNEQFF
-	TRBJ1-5	TRBV7-2	16	few	TGTGCCAGCAGCTTAGTATCCCAGGGTAGCAATCAGCCCCAGCATTTT	CASSLVSQGSNQPQHF
-	TRBJ2-5	TRBV14	13	-	TGTGCCAGCAGCCAAGTAAAACGGGGGACCCAGTACTTC	CASSQVKRGTQYF
TRBD2	TRBJ2-1	TRBV9	16	-	TGTGCCAGCAGCCCAACTGGGACTAGCGGATACAATGAGCAGTTCTTC	CASSPTGTSGYNEQFF
-	TRBJ1-2	TRBV29-1	12	-	TGCAGCGTTGACAGGGTCTCGTATGGCTACACCTTC	CSVDRVSYGYTF
-	TRBJ1-5	TRBV6-5	15	-	TGTGCCAGCAGTTACTCCTCGGGGGGCTATCAGCCCCAGCATTTT	CASSYSSGGYQPQHF
-	TRBJ1-1	TRBV10-3	13	-	TGTGCCATCAGCTTACAATCGAACACTGAAGCTTTCTTT	CAISLQSNTEAFF
-	TRBJ1-2	TRBV7-8	13	-	TGTGCCAGCAGCCCCCGACAGGTAGCTGGCTACACCTTC	CASSPRQVAGYTF
TRBD1	TRBJ1-1	TRBV28	14	-	TGTGCCAGCAGGGGACAGGGGTTGAACACTGAAGCTTTCTTT	CASRGQGLNTEAFF
TRBD2	TRBJ2-1	TRBV30	14	few	TGTGCCTGGAGGGTGGGCGGGGGGCACAATGAGCAGTTCTTC	CAWRVGGGHNEQFF